The subject of this entry is one T cell receptor beta chain. This sample is drawn from a study of blood T cell repertoires in COVID-19. Study overall: PBMCs, B-cell-depleted T cells, or T cells were the source of the cDNA or gDNA that made up the material.

Enrollees, about 18 to 95 years old, lived in about two dozen US areas. Original analysis: Quantification of nucleated cells was approximated via reference gene primer amplification. Using immunoSEQ multiplex PCR, the repertoire was profiled, and TCRdb retains in-frame clones only, with some absent. The V and J calls and the clone size are those of that table, but D and trimming were determined from the DNA. The sample comprises under 200,000 clones, roughly 90% of which are singletons, and about 0.8% rests with the top ten. This TCR derives from a young woman who had recovered from COVID-19. Sequenced input: PBMCs or T cells enriched from blood (not recorded which).

CDR3 residues: CASSAGTGSYEQYF. The CDR3 DNA reads as TGTGCCAGTAGCGCCGGGACAGGGTCCTACGAGCAGTACTTC. This chain uses TRBV19 with TRBJ2-7; TRBD1 matches 9 bases. The V gene's germline CDR1 is LNHDA and CDR2 SQIVND (reference sequence). This CDR3 has 14 residues. With 6 bases clipped from V and 1 base from J, the junction kept 4 bases outside the gene matches.